Listed below are T cell receptor beta chains from one sample, sequenced in a study of cytomegalovirus exposure and HLA in healthy donors. The data were produced by immunoSEQ multiplex PCR, yet TCRdb's version contains in-frame clones alone and is incomplete. The repertoire has about 130,000 clones, 82% of them found once; the top ten carry less than 35%. The sequencing sample was made of PBMCs. These receptor sequences come from a man aged 25 to 40 in good health and CMV-seropositive. Both conserved end residues are part of each CDR3. A D gene is named only where the DNA matches it firmly. Size values are once, few and many counts, or a class for expanded clones, and some rows have none.

>TRBD2|.|TRBV19|17|TRBJ2-3
TGTGCCAGTAGTATAAGCGGACTAGCGGGGGGGACAGATACGCAGTATTTT
CASSISGLAGGTDTQYF
>.|.|TRBV21-1|14|TRBJ1-4
TGTGCCAGCTGCGCTCAGCGCTCTAATGAAAAACTGTTTTTT
CASCAQRSNEKLFF
>.|few|TRBV5-8|16|TRBJ1-5
TGTGCCAGCAGCTTGGCTCGGTTAATCGGCAATCAGCCCCAGCATTTT
CASSLARLIGNQPQHF
>.|.|TRBV7-2|14|TRBJ1-1
TGTGCCAGCAGCTCCTACGGGGGGAACACTGAAGCTTTCTTT
CASSSYGGNTEAFF
>.|.|TRBV4-2|12|TRBJ1-1
TGTGCCAGCAGCCCCGGGCCCGAGGGCGCTTTCTTT
CASSPGPEGAFF
>.|.|TRBV5-1|15|TRBJ2-3
TGCGCCAGCAGCTTGGGGCAGGGGAACACAGATACGCAGTATTTT
CASSLGQGNTDTQYF
>TRBD2|.|TRBV9|16|TRBJ2-1
TGTGCCAGCAGCCCCAGGGGAGCGGGGGGACCCAATGAGCAGTTCTTC
CASSPRGAGGPNEQFF
>TRBD2|.|TRBV2|16|TRBJ2-7
TGTGCCAGCACCCCGGGCCCGACTAGCGGGGCCTACGAGCAGTACTTC
CASTPGPTSGAYEQYF
>TRBD2|.|TRBV5-1|15|TRBJ2-7
TGCGCCAGCAGCCTACCGGGAGGGGAAACCTACGAGCAGTACTTC
CASSLPGGETYEQYF
>TRBD1|.|TRBV5-1|14|TRBJ2-2
TGCGCCAGCAGCAACGGACAGGGCACCGGGGAGCTGTTTTTT
CASSNGQGTGELFF
>.|.|TRBV9|15|TRBJ2-3
TGTGCCAGCAGCCCGCGACTCTTCCCTGCAGATACGCAGTATTTT
CASSPRLFPADTQYF
>.|.|TRBV5-1|14|TRBJ1-4
TGCGCCAGCAGCTTGTCAGGGTCTAATGAAAAACTGTTTTTT
CASSLSGSNEKLFF
>TRBD1|.|TRBV5-6|12|TRBJ2-7
TGTGCCAGCAGCTTGGCCGAGGGGGCGGATTACTTC
CASSLAEGADYF
>TRBD1|.|TRBV15|14|TRBJ1-2
TGTGCCACCGCCCCACTGACAGGGGACTATGGCTACACCTTC
CATAPLTGDYGYTF
>.|few|TRBV5-1|13|TRBJ2-5
TGCGCCAGCACCACAGGGAGCCTAGAGACCCAGTACTTC
CASTTGSLETQYF
>TRBD2|.|TRBV5-8|15|TRBJ2-7
TGTGCCAGCAGCCCCGGGACTAGCGGGGATTACGAGCAGTACTTC
CASSPGTSGDYEQYF
>.|.|TRBV10-3|14|TRBJ1-1
TGTGCCATCAGTGAGTACGGGGGTCACACTGAAGCTTTCTTT
CAISEYGGHTEAFF
>.|.|TRBV27|13|TRBJ1-3
TGTGCCAGCAGGGCTCACTCTGGAAACACCATATATTTT
CASRAHSGNTIYF
>TRBD2|.|TRBV5-1|16|TRBJ2-3
TGCGCCAGCAGCTTGGAAACAGCGGGGGTCACAGATACGCAGTATTTT
CASSLETAGVTDTQYF
>.|.|TRBV11-2|15|TRBJ1-1
TGTGCCAGCAGCGCTAGTCCGACAGGGAACACTGAAGCTTTCTTT
CASSASPTGNTEAFF
>.|.|TRBV7-8|14|TRBJ1-1
TGTGCCAGCAGCTTAGGCGGTGTGAACACTGAAGCTTTCTTT
CASSLGGVNTEAFF
>TRBD2|once|TRBV5-4|17|TRBJ2-1
TGTGCCAGCAGCTTCATGGGGGTAGCGGGAGTAGGCGCTGAGCAGTTCTTC
CASSFMGVAGVGAEQFF
>.|.|TRBV27|15|TRBJ2-3
TGTGCCAGCAGGCGGGACTCTCGTAGCACAGATACGCAGTATTTT
CASRRDSRSTDTQYF
>.|.|TRBV28|15|TRBJ1-5
TGTGCCAGCAGCCGGGGGTCAGGGCGCAATCAGCCCCAGCATTTT
CASSRGSGRNQPQHF
>.|.|TRBV7-6|13|TRBJ1-1
TGTGCCAGCAGCCCGGGTCGGGGCACTGAAGCTTTCTTT
CASSPGRGTEAFF
>TRBD2|.|TRBV5-1|16|TRBJ2-3
TGCGCCAGCAGCGCCGGACTAGCGGGGTCATTGGATACGCAGTATTTT
CASSAGLAGSLDTQYF